A selection of T cell receptor beta chains follows, all from one sample in a study of neurological immune-mediated disorders. TCRdb recomputed calls from the 5' RACE reads with MiXCR, one row per CDR3 protein. The sample has about 21,000 distinct CDR3 sequences; less than 8% are singletons. The sequenced material came from CD8+ T cells from blood. The receptors here all came from a man aged 18 to 35 in good health. The CDR3 runs from the conserved cysteine through the conserved F or W. The order of the fields is CDR3 length, V gene, clone size, D gene, J gene, CDR3 DNA, CDR3 protein. The D gene is left open where the match is weak. Size is omitted from some rows. Given values are once, few, many or a class for expanded clones.

cdr3_length: 13; v_call: TRBV5-6; clone_size: many; d_call: .; j_call: TRBJ1-5; cdr3_nt: TGTGCCAGCAGCTTGGCTAGCAATCAGCCCCAGCATTTT; cdr3_aa: CASSLASNQPQHF
cdr3_length: 11; v_call: TRBV12-3/TRBV12-4; clone_size: many; d_call: .; j_call: TRBJ2-7; cdr3_nt: TGTGCCAGCAGTTACAGTAACGAGCAGTACTTC; cdr3_aa: CASSYSNEQYF
cdr3_length: 14; v_call: TRBV5-1; clone_size: many; d_call: .; j_call: TRBJ1-2; cdr3_nt: TGCGCCAGCAGCTTGACTGACGGAGTCTATGGCTACACCTTC; cdr3_aa: CASSLTDGVYGYTF
cdr3_length: 16; v_call: TRBV9; clone_size: many; d_call: TRBD1; j_call: TRBJ1-2; cdr3_nt: TGTGCCAGCAGCGCGCTTGGACAGGTGATAAACTATGGCTACACCTTC; cdr3_aa: CASSALGQVINYGYTF
cdr3_length: 12; v_call: TRBV10-3; clone_size: many; d_call: TRBD1; j_call: TRBJ1-1; cdr3_nt: TGTGCCAGCCGAGCAGGGGGCACTGAAGCTTTCTTT; cdr3_aa: CASRAGGTEAFF
cdr3_length: 14; v_call: TRBV5-1; clone_size: many; d_call: .; j_call: TRBJ1-1; cdr3_nt: TGCGCCAGCAGCTTGTTAGGCACTAACACTGAAGCTTTCTTT; cdr3_aa: CASSLLGTNTEAFF
cdr3_length: 17; v_call: TRBV6-1; clone_size: .; d_call: .; j_call: TRBJ1-3; cdr3_nt: TGTGCCAGCAGTGAAGACTGGGGGACGTACTCTGGAAACACCATATATTTT; cdr3_aa: CASSEDWGTYSGNTIYF
cdr3_length: 15; v_call: TRBV7-2; clone_size: many; d_call: .; j_call: TRBJ2-3; cdr3_nt: TGTGCCAGCAGCTTAGTCGCCTCTAGGACAGATACGCAGTATTTT; cdr3_aa: CASSLVASRTDTQYF
cdr3_length: 16; v_call: TRBV7-2; clone_size: many; d_call: .; j_call: TRBJ2-7; cdr3_nt: TGTGCCAGCAGCTTAGTTCGGGGGATGGGGTCGGTGGAGCAGTACTTC; cdr3_aa: CASSLVRGMGSVEQYF
cdr3_length: 17; v_call: TRBV20-1; clone_size: many; d_call: TRBD2; j_call: TRBJ2-1; cdr3_nt: TGCAGTGCTAGGATAGCGGGGTACGACGGCCCCTACAATGAGCAGTTCTTC; cdr3_aa: CSARIAGYDGPYNEQFF
cdr3_length: 12; v_call: TRBV10-3; clone_size: many; d_call: .; j_call: TRBJ2-7; cdr3_nt: TGTGCCACAAGCGGACTTGGCTACGAGCAGTACTTC; cdr3_aa: CATSGLGYEQYF
cdr3_length: 17; v_call: TRBV7-2; clone_size: many; d_call: .; j_call: TRBJ1-2; cdr3_nt: TGTGCCAGCAGCTTAGATTACAGGGACAAGCCTTTCTATGGCTACACCTTC; cdr3_aa: CASSLDYRDKPFYGYTF
cdr3_length: 18; v_call: TRBV27; clone_size: many; d_call: TRBD2; j_call: TRBJ2-1; cdr3_nt: TGTGCCAGCAGTCCCGGCCTAGGGTTAGCGGGGCCCTACAATGAGCAGTTCTTC; cdr3_aa: CASSPGLGLAGPYNEQFF
cdr3_length: 15; v_call: TRBV7-9; clone_size: .; d_call: TRBD1; j_call: TRBJ2-3; cdr3_nt: TGTGCCAGCAGCTACTCAGGGGGATACACAGATACGCAGTATTTT; cdr3_aa: CASSYSGGYTDTQYF
cdr3_length: 16; v_call: TRBV2; clone_size: many; d_call: .; j_call: TRBJ1-1; cdr3_nt: TGTGCCAGCAGTGTGTGGGGCAGCCTACAGAACACTGAAGCTTTCTTT; cdr3_aa: CASSVWGSLQNTEAFF
cdr3_length: 12; v_call: TRBV29-1; clone_size: many; d_call: .; j_call: TRBJ1-4; cdr3_nt: TGCAGCGCAATCTCAACTAATGAAAAACTGTTTTTT; cdr3_aa: CSAISTNEKLFF
cdr3_length: 14; v_call: TRBV4-1; clone_size: many; d_call: .; j_call: TRBJ2-7; cdr3_nt: TGCGCCAGCAGCCAAGATCAGGCAGGGGCCGAGCAGTACTTC; cdr3_aa: CASSQDQAGAEQYF
cdr3_length: 13; v_call: TRBV6-5; clone_size: many; d_call: .; j_call: TRBJ2-2; cdr3_nt: TGTGCCAGCAGTTACTTTAGCACCGGGGAGCTGTTTTTT; cdr3_aa: CASSYFSTGELFF